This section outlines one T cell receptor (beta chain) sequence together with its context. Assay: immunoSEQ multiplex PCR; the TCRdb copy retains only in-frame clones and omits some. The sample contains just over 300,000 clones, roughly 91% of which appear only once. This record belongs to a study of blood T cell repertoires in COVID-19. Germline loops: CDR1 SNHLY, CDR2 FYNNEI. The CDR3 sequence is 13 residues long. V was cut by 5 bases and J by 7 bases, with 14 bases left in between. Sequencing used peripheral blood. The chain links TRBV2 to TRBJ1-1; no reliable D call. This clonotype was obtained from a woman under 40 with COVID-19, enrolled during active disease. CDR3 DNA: TGTGCCAGCAGTCTCACCCCGTGGAGTGAAGCTTTCTTT. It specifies CASSLTPWSEAFF.